This T cell receptor beta chain was retrieved from a study of blood T cells in healthy people across ages. Study-level information: When template switching was applied, about one barcoded beta molecule was captured per two T cells.

Trimming stripped 3 bases from V and 6 bases from J, with 17 bases between. Germline V CDR1 and CDR2: LNHNV, YYDKDF (reference sequence). The CDR3 runs to 16 residues. Primed by a sample-barcoded 5' primer and a J-beta primer mix, a second PCR proceeded for about 6 to 11 cycles. A template-switch adaptor that had 12 random nucleotides put a tag on each cDNA molecule. Each CDR3 protein is one row after TCRdb ran MiXCR on the 5' RACE reads. The data contain roughly 640,000 distinct CDR3 sequences, roughly 30% of them singletons. Overall study results and limits: Age brought a roughly linear fall in TCR beta diversity measured per million T cells. Those diversity estimates obtained from one million T cells were thought to be underestimates.

Concerning this clonotype: Antigen specificity is unknown.

The chain uses TRBV15 and TRBJ2-2, with a possible D match to TRBD2 (6 bases). The sample consisted of blood. The clonotype comes from a woman older than 75 in good health. Here the CDR3 DNA reads TGTGCCACCAGCAGGGGGGACTCCGGGGAACCCGGGGAGCTGTTTTTT. This codes for CATSRGDSGEPGELFF.